What follows are 32 T cell receptor beta chains derived from one specimen sequenced in a study. Each CDR3 protein gets one entry after TCRdb re-called the RT-PCR reads with MiXCR. The sample carries about 680,000 distinct CDR3 sequences, approximately 14% recorded once. Sequences were obtained from memory CD4+ T cells from blood. The receptors originated from a female donor in good health, serving as a healthy control.

The chain recombines TRBV3-1 with TRBJ2-7, with a tentative D call TRBD2 (5 bases). V dropped 4 bases and J dropped 3 bases, with 13 bases sitting between them. The CDR3 sequence is 14 residues long. The germline gives CDR1 LGHDT, CDR2 YNNKEL (reference sequence). Written as DNA, the CDR3 is TGTGCCAGCAGCCTCTCAGAGGGAAACTACGAGCAGTACTTC. Its translation is CASSLSEGNYEQYF.

V usage is TRBV6-1 and J usage is TRBJ2-1, with TRBD2 as a possible D gene (6 bases). The length of the CDR3 is 15 residues. Germline CDR1 and CDR2: MNHNS and SASEGT. V lost 7 bases and J 0 bases, leaving 13 bases between the germline ends. CDR3 sequence (DNA): TGTGCCAGCACCTTAGCGGCCAGCTCCTACAATGAGCAGTTCTTC. Translating it yields CASTLAASSYNEQFF.

The chain carries TRBV20-1 and TRBJ1-1; 11 bases align to TRBD1. The germline CDR1 and CDR2 sequences are DFQATT and SNEGSKA (reference sequence). The CDR3 sequence is 18 residues long. CDR3 in DNA: TGCAGGTCGTCCCCACGAGGAAGCGGACAGGGGGCGGGCACTGAAGCTTTCTTT. Translation gives CRSSPRGSGQGAGTEAFF.

This clonotype occurred many times. This chain joins TRBV12-3 or TRBV12-4 and TRBJ1-1; D gene uncertain. Deletions cut 3 bases from V and 6 bases from J, with 14 bases between. The CDR3 has 14 residues. For the CDR3, the DNA is TGTGCCAGCAGTTTTCCGCCGGTAAACCCTGAAGCTTTCTTT. Its translation is CASSFPPVNPEAFF.

This clonotype showed up many times. The rearrangement joins TRBV20-1 to TRBJ2-1; 10 bases fit TRBD2. In germline, CDR1 is DFQATT, CDR2 SNEGSKA (reference sequence). The ends lost 4 bases at V and 7 bases at J; junction bases unmatched: 13. The CDR3 has 16 amino acids. The CDR3 DNA follows: TGCAGTGCTACCTTGCTAGCGGGAGTAGGAGAAAATGAGCAGTTCTTC. Its protein is CSATLLAGVGENEQFF.

This clonotype has ten or more counts. V gene TRBV29-1 combines with J gene TRBJ2-7; D may be TRBD1 (6 bases). CDR3 length: 12 amino acids. V was trimmed by 3 bases and J by 5 bases, leaving 11 bases between them. Germline loops: CDR1 SQVTM, CDR2 ANQGSEA. CDR3 amino acids: CSVDPGHDEQYF. As DNA, the CDR3 is TGCAGCGTTGATCCGGGACACGACGAGCAGTACTTC.

This clonotype showed up just a few times. CDR3 protein: CASSLVGLSTYEQYF. The CDR3 nucleotides are TGTGCCAGCTCACTCGTCGGACTCAGCACCTACGAGCAGTACTTC. The rearrangement uses TRBV18 and TRBJ2-7; possible D gene TRBD2, 5 bases. The V and J ends lost 4 bases and 2 bases respectively, with 15 bases between them. This CDR3 spans 15 amino acids. The germline V gene encodes CDR1 KGHSH and CDR2 LQKENI.

The V call is TRBV7-9, the J call TRBJ2-3, with 8 bases aligning to TRBD2. Germline V CDR1 and CDR2: SEHNR, FQNEAQ (reference sequence). The V segment lost 3 bases and the J segment 3 bases; nucleotides outside the gene matches: 8. The CDR3 has 16 amino acids. The CDR3 DNA is TGTGCCAGCAGCTTGACCCGACTAGCGAGGACAGATACGCAGTATTTT. It translates to CASSLTRLARTDTQYF.

This clonotype was counted at least ten times. The genes are TRBV4-1 and TRBJ2-7, with TRBD2 matching 9 bases. The germline gives CDR1 MGHRA, CDR2 YSYEKL. The V and J ends lost 2 bases and 2 bases, in that order; junction bases with no gene match: 22. The CDR3 is 21 amino acids. CDR3 DNA: TGCGCCAGCAGCCAACCCATGGGGCTAGCGGGAAGCTCCTTAAGACCCTACGAGCAGTACTTC. Protein sequence: CASSQPMGLAGSSLRPYEQYF.

This clonotype was recorded many times. This chain connects TRBV28 to TRBJ1-5; possibly TRBD1 for D (5 bases). The CDR3 extends over 15 amino acids. CDR1 and CDR2 (germline): MDHEN, SYDVKM. V gave up 7 bases and J gave up 2 bases, with 15 bases separating them. The DNA of the CDR3 is TGTGCCAGCACCTTGGGGGGGAGGCGCAATCAGCCCCAGCATTTT. It encodes CASTLGGRRNQPQHF.

The chain has TRBV3-1 and TRBJ2-7; 11 bases map to TRBD2. There are 14 residues in the CDR3. The germline V gene encodes CDR1 LGHDT and CDR2 YNNKEL (reference sequence). V dropped 2 bases and J dropped 7; count of bases not matched to a gene: 4. CDR3 DNA: TGTGCCAGCAGCCAAAGACTAGCGGGAAGTGAGCAGTACTTC. It encodes CASSQRLAGSEQYF.

This chain connects TRBV4-1 to TRBJ2-2; no firm D call. Germline assignment: CDR1 MGHRA and CDR2 YSYEKL. V dropped 0 bases and J dropped 5 bases, with 10 bases sitting between them. This CDR3 has 15 residues. The CDR3 bases are TGCGCCAGCAGCCAAGAAGGCCACCTTACCGGGGAGCTGTTTTTT. It yields the protein CASSQEGHLTGELFF.

This clonotype was counted ten times or more. This sequence joins TRBV20-1 and TRBJ2-4, with D hard to call. CDR1 and CDR2 (germline): DFQATT, SNEGSKA (reference sequence). Trimming took off 2 bases at V and 0 bases at J, with 20 bases between the two ends. CDR3 length: 18 residues. The CDR3 coding sequence is TGCAGTGCTAGAAGACTGACGACACCCGACTTAGCCAAAAACATTCAGTACTTC. It is translated as CSARRLTTPDLAKNIQYF.

The J gene is TRBJ2-2, the V gene TRBV7-9, with a tentative D call TRBD2 (6 bases). Trimming stripped 5 bases from V and 5 bases from J, with 9 bases between. CDR3 size: 13 residues. Germline CDR1 SEHNR, CDR2 FQNEAQ (reference sequence). The chain's CDR3 is CASSLLATGELFF. The CDR3 nucleotides read TGTGCCAGCAGCCTTCTAGCGACCGGGGAGCTGTTTTTT.

The rearrangement links TRBV20-1 to TRBJ2-3, with a possible D match to TRBD2 (5 bases). V gave up 3 bases and J gave up 2 bases, with 6 bases separating them. Germline lookup yields CDR1 DFQATT and CDR2 SNEGSKA (reference sequence). The CDR3 contains 12 residues. CDR3 DNA: TGCAGTGCTAGGAGGGCCACAGATACGCAGTATTTT. Protein product: CSARRATDTQYF.

This clonotype was observed a single time. CDR3: CASSRASGGSYEQYF. The CDR3 region has the DNA TGTGCCAGCAGCCGGGCTAGCGGTGGCTCCTACGAGCAGTACTTC. This rearrangement joins TRBV7-8 to TRBJ2-7; the match to TRBD2 covers 7 bases. The germline gives CDR1 SGHVS, CDR2 FQNEAQ. This CDR3 has 15 amino acids. J lost 0 bases, V lost 5 bases, and 7 bases had no gene match. The whole variable domain, filled in from reference TRBV7-8 and TRBJ2-7, reads GAGVSQSPRYKVAKRGQDVALRCDPISGHVSLFWYQQALGQGPEFLTYFQNEAQLDKSGLPSDRFFAERPEGSVSTLKIQRTQQEDSAVYLCASSRASGGSYEQYFGPGTRLTVT.

This chain links TRBV24-1 with TRBJ2-3; D gene unclear. The CDR3 extends over 13 amino acids. The germline CDR1 and CDR2 sequences are KGHDR and SFDVKD. V was trimmed by 5 bases and J by 6 bases, leaving 11 bases between them. Here the CDR3 DNA reads TGTGCCACCAGTGTTCCGGTAGAGGATACGCAGTATTTT. Translated: CATSVPVEDTQYF.

About this clonotype itself: The conserved closing phenylalanine or tryptophan is absent in this CDR3, likely reflecting a read error. The chain is built from TRBV6-2 or TRBV6-3 and TRBJ2-7; no firm D call. This CDR3 contains 11 residues. V was shortened by 5 bases and J by 9 bases, with 11 bases between the two germline ends. The V gene's germline CDR1 is MNHEY and CDR2 SVGEGT. The CDR3 protein is CASSNVRGQYL. In DNA, the CDR3 is TGTGCCAGCAGTAACGTACGAGGGCAGTACTTA.

This chain links TRBV7-9 with TRBJ1-3, with D uncertain. Germline CDR1 reads SEHNR; CDR2 reads FQNEAQ (reference sequence). The CDR3 totals 14 residues. Trimming removed 6 bases from V and 0 bases from J, with 9 bases in between. CDR3 in amino acids: CASRPGLSGNTIYF. The CDR3 DNA sequence: TGTGCCAGCAGGCCCGGACTCTCTGGAAACACCATATATTTT. Based on the CDR3 plus reference TRBV7-9 and TRBJ1-3, the full variable domain is DTGVSQNPRHKITKRGQNVTFRCDPISEHNRLYWYRQTLGQGPEFLTYFQNEAQLEKSRLLSDRFSAERPKGSFSTLEIQRTEQGDSAMYLCASRPGLSGNTIYFGEGSWLTVV.

This clonotype was observed a handful of times. The chain recombines TRBV15 with TRBJ2-1; TRBD1 agrees at 7 bases. Trimming took 1 base from V and 8 from J; bases not matched to a gene: 11. Germline-derived CDR1 and CDR2 are LNHNV and YYDKDF (reference sequence). CDR3 length: 16 amino acids. CDR3: CATSRVRGLSNDEQFF. The CDR3 nucleotides read TGTGCCACCAGCAGAGTAAGGGGGCTTTCAAACGATGAGCAGTTCTTC.

This chain connects TRBV19 to TRBJ2-3; possibly TRBD2 for D (6 bases). The germline V gene encodes CDR1 LNHDA and CDR2 SQIVND (reference sequence). V lost 3 bases and J lost 6, with 22 bases in between. The length of the CDR3 is 17 residues. In DNA form, the CDR3 reads TGTGCCAGTAGTATGGACTACCAAGGGGTCGCACGGGATACGCAGTATTTT. Translating gives CASSMDYQGVARDTQYF.

This clonotype was found many times. The CDR3 region is CASSQVDRTGELFF. Here the CDR3 DNA reads TGTGCCAGCAGCCAAGTGGATCGCACCGGGGAGCTGTTTTTT. The chain has TRBV4-2 and TRBJ2-2; unclear D gene. CDR1 is LGHNA, CDR2 YNFKEQ, per germline. Trimming left V 1 base short and J 4 bases short, with 7 bases between. The CDR3 totals 14 residues.

The chain recombines TRBV20-1 with TRBJ1-1; D is uncertain. Trimming left V 3 bases short and J 4 bases short, with 12 bases between. The germline V gene has CDR1 DFQATT and CDR2 SNEGSKA (reference sequence). The CDR3 contains 13 residues. The CDR3 is CSARGISRTEAFF. CDR3 DNA: TGCAGTGCTAGGGGTATCTCGCGCACTGAAGCTTTCTTT.

The V and J genes are TRBV5-1 and TRBJ1-6; D is unresolved. This CDR3 comprises 14 residues. Trimming removed 6 bases from V and 7 bases from J, with 14 bases in between. The V gene's germline CDR1 is SGHRS and CDR2 YFSETQ. CDR3 protein: CASKVQPDNSPLHF. DNA of the CDR3: TGCGCCAGCAAAGTACAGCCGGACAATTCACCCCTCCACTTT.

The gene calls are TRBV19 and TRBJ1-1; no clear D gene. Germline V gene sequence: CDR1 LNHDA, CDR2 SQIVND (reference sequence). Trimming shortened V by 3 bases and J by 2 bases, and 4 bases separated the two germline ends. The CDR3 covers 12 residues. The DNA for the CDR3 is TGTGCCAGTAGTATGTATAACACTGAAGCTTTCTTT. This translates into CASSMYNTEAFF.

The chain is built from TRBV20-1 and TRBJ1-5; D is unresolved. CDR1 is DFQATT and CDR2 is SNEGSKA in the germline V gene (reference sequence). Trimming cost V 0 bases and J 0 bases, with 9 bases left between them. The CDR3 covers 15 residues. The CDR3 reads CSARDFANSNQPQHF. CDR3 nucleotide sequence: TGCAGTGCTAGAGATTTTGCCAATAGCAATCAGCCCCAGCATTTT.

There are a few counts of this clonotype. The V gene is TRBV9, the J gene TRBJ2-1, with 7 bases aligning to TRBD2. CDR1 is SGDLS and CDR2 is YYNGEE in the germline V gene. J was trimmed by 10 bases and V by 4 bases; bases with no gene match: 14. The CDR3 is 15 residues long. The CDR3, as DNA: TGTGCCAGCAGCCCAACGCCGGGGGGATTCGAGGAGCAGTTCTTC. Its protein is CASSPTPGGFEEQFF.

This clonotype was detected ten times or more. V is TRBV12-3 or TRBV12-4 and J is TRBJ2-1; 7 bases are a match to TRBD2. The J segment lost 5 bases and the V segment lost 7 bases, leaving 11 bases of the junction unmatched. CDR3 length: 15 amino acids. CDR3 nucleotide sequence: TGTGCCAGCACTTCAGGCGGGAGTCAGCACAATGAGCAGTTCTTC. The encoded protein is CASTSGGSQHNEQFF.

CDR3 bases: TGTGCCAGCAGCCCACGGACTAGCGGGAGTGGTACCGGGGAGCTGTTTTTT. Protein sequence: CASSPRTSGSGTGELFF. The gene calls are TRBV5-6 and TRBJ2-2, with 13 bases that match TRBD2. The CDR3 is 17 amino acids. Germline CDR1 SGHDT, CDR2 YYEEEE. V dropped 4 bases and J dropped 5; count of bases not matched to a gene: 8.

There are a few counts of this clonotype. The chain uses TRBV11-2 and TRBJ2-5, with 10 bases matching TRBD1. The germline V gene has CDR1 SGHAT and CDR2 FQNNGV. This CDR3 contains 13 residues. Unmatched junction bases numbered 7, after V lost 6 bases and J lost 9 bases. CDR3 region: CASSRDRGGAQYF. For the CDR3, the DNA is TGTGCCAGCAGTCGGGACAGGGGAGGGGCCCAGTACTTC. The full variable domain, with the rest looked up from reference TRBV11-2 and TRBJ2-5, is EAGVAQSPRYKIIEKRQSVAFWCNPISGHATLYWYQQILGQGPKLLIQFQNNGVVDDSQLPKDRFSAERLKGVDSTLKIQPAKLEDSAVYLCASSRDRGGAQYFGPGTRLLVL.

V usage is TRBV29-1 and J usage is TRBJ1-4; D call uncertain. The CDR3 runs to 12 residues. Germline V gene lookup returns CDR1 SQVTM and CDR2 ANQGSEA. Trimming shortened V by 1 base and J by 8 bases, and 8 bases separated the two germline ends. For the CDR3, the DNA is TGCAGCGTTGAAGGATTGGGAGAAAAACTGTTTTTT. It is translated as CSVEGLGEKLFF.

This clonotype was seen repeatedly, ten times or more. The chain couples TRBV5-1 to TRBJ2-7, with 7 bases fitting TRBD1. The CDR3 is made up of 14 amino acids. The V segment lost 4 bases and the J segment 5 bases; nucleotides outside the gene matches: 9. Germline CDR1 SGHRS, CDR2 YFSETQ. CDR3 DNA sequence: TGCGCCAGCAGCCCCCAGAACAGGGGCCACGAGCAGTACTTC. It yields the protein CASSPQNRGHEQYF.